This T cell receptor beta chain was sequenced during a study of tissue T cells after allogeneic stem cell transplantation. Looking at the study overall: Smaller viable blood or marrow samples skipped sorting for direct DNA extraction.

This CDR3 region has 15 residues. The V gene lost 3 bases and the J gene lost 0 bases, with 8 bases spanning the gap. CDR1 KGHDR and CDR2 SFDVKD come from the germline V gene. Assay: immunoSEQ multiplex PCR; the TCRdb copy retains only in-frame clones and omits some. This table has some 43,000 clones, around 90% appearing once. Study-wide findings and caveats: Limitations included a small, clinically heterogeneous cohort and limited sampling depth. Which tissue TCRs were alloreactive or antigen-specific was not determined. Some clones might be persisting host cells.

Regarding this clone: Its antigen remains unidentified.

This chain links TRBV24-1 with TRBJ2-1, with no clear D. The source material was blood, sampled before transplantation. This TCR was sampled from a woman between 35 and 70 years old who later had graft-versus-host disease after an allogeneic stem cell transplant. The CDR3 here is CATSDKAFSYNEQFF. The CDR3 DNA reads TGTGCCACCAGTGATAAGGCTTTCTCCTACAATGAGCAGTTCTTC.